The following is a T cell receptor (beta chain) sequence with its context. Authors' data handling: Reference gene primers were amplified, and this amplification served to estimate nucleated cell counts. The table came from immunoSEQ multiplex PCR; TCRdb's copy has only in-frame clones and leaves some out. Clonal size and the V and J genes are those of that table, whereas D and trimming came from the DNA. The repertoire holds a few hundred thousand clones, with approximately 82% as singletons. The V end lost 7 bases, the J end lost 5 bases, and 20 bases lay between the germline ends. Germline V gene sequence: CDR1 MNHEY, CDR2 SVGAGI. The CDR3 extends over 15 amino acids. This sample is part of a study of blood T cell repertoires in COVID-19. About the study: Sites across the United States, Italy and Spain contributed samples from acute and convalescent COVID-19. T cells, B-cell-depleted T cells, or PBMCs provided the cDNA or gDNA that served as material.

The TCR originated in a woman aged 18-29 years with acute or convalescent COVID-19. The genes are TRBV6-5 and TRBJ1-2, with a weak D call TRBD1 (5 bases). Input material: peripheral blood. The CDR3 DNA follows: TGTGCCAGCATCAAGGGGCCAGGAAGATGGTATGGCTACACCTTC. Translating gives CASIKGPGRWYGYTF.